One sample yielded the 12 T cell receptor beta chains listed below, sequenced in a study of tumor-infiltrating lymphocytes in glioblastoma multiforme. Three nested ARM-PCR rounds with V-beta and C-beta primers built TCRB libraries. TCRdb reprocessed the multiplex PCR reads with MiXCR, giving one entry per CDR3 protein. The sample has 15,000 to 20,000 distinct CDR3 sequences; about 70% are singletons. The sample taken for sequencing was peripheral blood. The origin of the receptors is a male donor with glioblastoma.

The chain combines TRBV6-5 with TRBJ2-1; 7 bases match TRBD2. From germline, CDR1 is MNHEY and CDR2 SVGAGI. The CDR3 covers 16 residues. V was clipped by 6 bases and J by 0 bases; unmatched bases: 8. CDR3 protein: CASSPGRESSYNEQFF. CDR3 nucleotide sequence: TGTGCCAGCAGCCCCGGGCGGGAGAGCTCCTACAATGAGCAGTTCTTC.

About this clonotype: Compared with germline, one end of the junction differs, possibly owing to a read error. The V call is TRBV11-2, the J call TRBJ2-1; D is possibly TRBD1 or TRBD2 (5 bases each). In germline, CDR1 is SGHAT, CDR2 FQNNGV. The CDR3 is 14 residues long. CDR3: CVSSLGVDYNGQFF. CDR3 DNA: TGTGTCAGCAGCTTAGGGGTTGACTACAATGGGCAGTTCTTC.

This clonotype was seen more than once but under ten times. This chain connects TRBV25-1 to TRBJ1-6, with a possible D match to TRBD1 (5 bases). CDR1 and CDR2 from the germline V gene are MGHDK and SYGVNS. With 3 bases removed from V and 4 bases from J, the gap between germline ends came to 10 bases. The CDR3 is 15 amino acids. CDR3 region: CASSDPTEYNSPLHF. In nucleotides, the CDR3 is TGTGCCAGCAGTGACCCGACAGAATATAATTCACCCCTCCACTTT. The full variable domain, its missing parts supplied by reference TRBV25-1 and TRBJ1-6, is EADIYQTPRYLVIGTGKKITLECSQTMGHDKMYWYQQDPGMELHLIHYSYGVNSTEKGDLSSESTVSRIRTEHFPLTLESARPSHTSQYLCASSDPTEYNSPLHFGNGTRLTVT.

CDR3 sequence: CSVGTSGGAGEQFF. CDR3 DNA sequence: TGCAGCGTAGGGACTAGCGGGGGGGCCGGCGAGCAGTTCTTC. The chain couples TRBV29-1 to TRBJ2-1; 16 positions agree with TRBD2. Germline CDR1 is SQVTM and CDR2 is ANQGSEA. CDR3 length: 14 amino acids. Germline trimming cut 6 bases from V and 10 bases from J; bases unmatched to any gene: 6.

The chain couples TRBV4-1 to TRBJ1-2; 7 bases fit TRBD1. V was clipped by 1 base and J by 2 bases; unmatched bases: 4. The CDR3 has 15 amino acids. Germline CDR1 MGHRA, CDR2 YSYEKL. CDR3 nucleotide sequence: TGCGCCAGCAGCCAAGGTGGGACAGTCAACTATGGCTACACCTTC. Its translation: CASSQGGTVNYGYTF.

As for this clonotype: This clone may be a read error of a much larger clone one base away. The conserved final phenylalanine or tryptophan is absent from the CDR3, which likely points to a read error. The J gene is TRBJ1-5, the V gene TRBV30; tentative D call: TRBD1 (6 bases). Trimming stripped 4 bases from V and 2 bases from J, with 12 bases between. The CDR3 totals 14 residues. Germline loops: CDR1 GTSNPN, CDR2 SVGIG (reference sequence). The CDR3 sequence: CAWTTGRGNQPQHS. As DNA, the CDR3 is TGTGCCTGGACCACAGGGAGGGGCAATCAGCCCCAGCATTCT.

Many counts were recorded for this clonotype. The chain combines TRBV11-3 with TRBJ2-3, with D maybe TRBD2 (5 bases). CDR1 is SGHNT and CDR2 is YENEEA in the germline V gene. V gave up 5 bases and J gave up 2 bases, with 17 bases separating them. The CDR3 spans 16 residues. For the CDR3, the DNA is TGTGCCAGCAGCCGCCCCCCAGCGGCCAACACAGATACGCAGTATTTT. It codes for CASSRPPAANTDTQYF.

As to this clonotype: A much larger clone lies a single base off, so this may be a read error. The V call is TRBV28, the J call TRBJ2-1, with D maybe TRBD2 (6 bases). Per germline, CDR1 MDHEN and CDR2 SYDVKM. This CDR3 region has 14 residues. The V gene lost 3 bases and the J gene lost 7 bases, with 13 bases spanning the gap. In DNA, the CDR3 is TGTGCCAGCAGTTTTGGAGGGACTCAGAATGAGCAGTTCTTC. Translating it yields CASSFGGTQNEQFF.

In regard to this clonotype: This could be a read error, since a much larger clone is one nucleotide away. The chain recombines TRBV6-2 or TRBV6-3 with TRBJ1-6; D may be TRBD1 (6 bases). The CDR3 extends over 13 amino acids. V was clipped by 8 bases and J by 15 bases, with 20 bases between them. Germline-derived CDR1 and CDR2 are MNHEY and SVGEGT. In nucleotides, the CDR3 is TGTGCCAGCCGTCAACAGGGAGGCCCACGCCTCCACTTT. Its protein product is CASRQQGGPRLHF.

The chain carries TRBV11-2 and TRBJ2-1, with D perhaps matching TRBD1 (7 bases). The V and J ends lost 2 bases and 5 bases respectively, with 16 bases between them. CDR1 is SGHAT and CDR2 is FQNNGV in the germline V gene. This CDR3 is 16 amino acids long. The CDR3 protein is CASSLQGDLVHNEQFF. The DNA for the CDR3 is TGTGCCAGCAGCTTACAGGGGGACTTGGTACACAATGAGCAGTTCTTC.

This sequence joins TRBV11-2 and TRBJ2-5, with 8 positions matching TRBD2. This CDR3 region has 14 residues. With V trimmed by 3 bases and J by 8 bases, 8 bases remained unmatched. Germline V CDR1 and CDR2: SGHAT, FQNNGV. CDR3 in DNA: TGTGCCAGCAGCTTCGCTAGCGGGTTGGGAACCCAGTACTTC. Translation: CASSFASGLGTQYF.

There are many counts of this clonotype. The V gene is TRBV28, the J gene TRBJ1-6; the D gene is possibly TRBD1 (5 bases). This CDR3 comprises 16 residues. With 3 bases removed from V and 9 bases from J, the gap between germline ends came to 18 bases. From germline, CDR1 is MDHEN and CDR2 SYDVKM. The chain's CDR3 is CASSFEGTFTSSPLHF. CDR3 coding DNA: TGTGCCAGCAGTTTCGAGGGGACGTTTACGAGTTCACCCCTCCACTTT.